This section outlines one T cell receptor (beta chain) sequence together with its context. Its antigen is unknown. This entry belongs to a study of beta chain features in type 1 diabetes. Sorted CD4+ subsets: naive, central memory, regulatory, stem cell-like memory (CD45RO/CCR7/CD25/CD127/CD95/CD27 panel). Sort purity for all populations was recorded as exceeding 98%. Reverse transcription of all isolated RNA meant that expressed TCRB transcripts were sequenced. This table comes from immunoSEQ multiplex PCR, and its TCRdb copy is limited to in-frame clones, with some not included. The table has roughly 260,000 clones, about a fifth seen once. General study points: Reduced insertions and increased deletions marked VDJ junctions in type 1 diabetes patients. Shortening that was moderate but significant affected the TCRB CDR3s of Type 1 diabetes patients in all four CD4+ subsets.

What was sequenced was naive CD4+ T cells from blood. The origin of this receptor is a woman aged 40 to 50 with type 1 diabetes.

CDR3 DNA sequence: TGTGCCAGCAGCGTTTCCCTGTTAGGGGGGGAAGGAAACATTCAGTACTTC. Translated: CASSVSLLGGEGNIQYF. This chain uses TRBV9 with TRBJ2-4, with D perhaps matching TRBD2 (7 bases). CDR3 length: 17 amino acids. V was pared by 2 bases and J by 6 bases, with 21 bases between. Germline loops: CDR1 SGDLS, CDR2 YYNGEE.